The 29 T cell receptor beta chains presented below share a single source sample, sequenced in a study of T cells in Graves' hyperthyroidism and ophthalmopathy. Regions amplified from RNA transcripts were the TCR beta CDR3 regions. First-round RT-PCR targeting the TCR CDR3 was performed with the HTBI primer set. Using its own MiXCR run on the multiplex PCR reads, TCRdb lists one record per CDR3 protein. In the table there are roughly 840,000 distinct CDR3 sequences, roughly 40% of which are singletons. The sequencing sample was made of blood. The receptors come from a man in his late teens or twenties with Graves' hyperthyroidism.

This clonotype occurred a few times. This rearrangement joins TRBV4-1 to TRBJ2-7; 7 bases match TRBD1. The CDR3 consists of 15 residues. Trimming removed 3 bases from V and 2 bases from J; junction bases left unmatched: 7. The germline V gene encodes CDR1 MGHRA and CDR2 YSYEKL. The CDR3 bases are TGCGCCAGCAGCCACATCCAGACAGGGCCCTACGAGCAGTACTTC. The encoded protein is CASSHIQTGPYEQYF.

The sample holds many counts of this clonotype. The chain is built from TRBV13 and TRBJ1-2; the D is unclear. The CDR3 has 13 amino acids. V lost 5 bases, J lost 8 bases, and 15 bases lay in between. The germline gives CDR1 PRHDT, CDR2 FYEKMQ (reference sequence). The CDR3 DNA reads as TGTGCCAGCAGCATTGGACGGGTTAGAGGCTACACCTTC. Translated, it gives CASSIGRVRGYTF. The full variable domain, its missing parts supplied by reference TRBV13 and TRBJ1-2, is AAGVIQSPRHLIKEKRETATLKCYPIPRHDTVYWYQQGPGQDPQFLISFYEKMQSDKGSIPDRFSAQQFSDYHSELNMSSLELGDSALYFCASSIGRVRGYTFGSGTRLTVV.

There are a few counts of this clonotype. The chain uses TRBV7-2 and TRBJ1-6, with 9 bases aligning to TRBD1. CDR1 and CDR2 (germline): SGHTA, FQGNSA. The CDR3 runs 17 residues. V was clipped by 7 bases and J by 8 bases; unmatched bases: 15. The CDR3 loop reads CASTIGTGWNTDSPLHF. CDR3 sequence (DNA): TGTGCCAGCACCATAGGGACAGGGTGGAACACCGATTCACCCCTCCACTTT.

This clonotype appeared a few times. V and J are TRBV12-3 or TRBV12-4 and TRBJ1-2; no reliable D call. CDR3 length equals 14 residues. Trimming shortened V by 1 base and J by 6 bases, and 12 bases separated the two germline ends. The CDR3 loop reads CASSLVSGSNGYTF. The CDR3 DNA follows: TGTGCCAGCAGTTTAGTCTCGGGGTCTAATGGCTACACCTTC.

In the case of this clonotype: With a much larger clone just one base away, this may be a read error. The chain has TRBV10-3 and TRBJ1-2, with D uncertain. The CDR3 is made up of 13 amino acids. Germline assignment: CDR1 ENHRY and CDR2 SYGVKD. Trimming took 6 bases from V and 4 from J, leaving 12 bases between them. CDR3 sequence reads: CAISSTTVYGYTF. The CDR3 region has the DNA TGTGCCATCAGCTCGACGACGGTCTATGGCTACACCTTC.

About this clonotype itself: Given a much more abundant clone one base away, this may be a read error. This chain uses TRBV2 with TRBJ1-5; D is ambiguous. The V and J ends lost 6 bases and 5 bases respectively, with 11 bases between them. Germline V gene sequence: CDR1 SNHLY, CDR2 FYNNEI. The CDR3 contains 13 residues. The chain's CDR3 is CASRTNGDQPQHF. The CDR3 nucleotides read TGTGCCAGCAGGACCAACGGGGATCAGCCCCAGCATTTT. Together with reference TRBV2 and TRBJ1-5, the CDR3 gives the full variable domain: EPEVTQTPSHQVTQMGQEVILRCVPISNHLYFYWYRQILGQKVEFLVSFYNNEISEKSEIFDDQFSVERPDGSNFTLKIRSTKLEDSAMYFCASRTNGDQPQHFGDGTRLSIL.

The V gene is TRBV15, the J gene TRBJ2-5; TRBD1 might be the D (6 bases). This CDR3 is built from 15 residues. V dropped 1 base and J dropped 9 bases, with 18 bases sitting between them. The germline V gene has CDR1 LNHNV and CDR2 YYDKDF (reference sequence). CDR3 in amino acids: CATSRGTGIPQPQYF. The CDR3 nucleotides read TGTGCCACCAGCAGAGGTACAGGGATCCCTCAGCCCCAGTACTTC.

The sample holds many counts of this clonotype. The CDR3 here is CATSRPGQGTYEQYF. CDR3 sequence (DNA): TGTGCCACCAGCAGGCCGGGGCAGGGCACCTACGAGCAGTACTTC. The chain uses TRBV15 and TRBJ2-7; D tentatively fits TRBD1 or TRBD2 (5 bases each). Trimming removed 3 bases at V and 2 bases at J, with 14 bases between. CDR3 length: 15 amino acids. Germline V gene lookup returns CDR1 LNHNV and CDR2 YYDKDF (reference sequence).

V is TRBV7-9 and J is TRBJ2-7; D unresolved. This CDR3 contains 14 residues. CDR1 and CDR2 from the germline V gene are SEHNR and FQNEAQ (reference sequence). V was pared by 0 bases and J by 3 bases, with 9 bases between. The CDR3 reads CASSLAGVGYEQYF. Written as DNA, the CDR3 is TGTGCCAGCAGCTTAGCTGGTGTCGGCTACGAGCAGTACTTC.

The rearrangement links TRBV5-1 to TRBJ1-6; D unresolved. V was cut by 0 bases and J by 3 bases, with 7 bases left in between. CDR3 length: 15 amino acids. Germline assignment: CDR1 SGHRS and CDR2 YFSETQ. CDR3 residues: CASSLDEGYNSPLHF. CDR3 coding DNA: TGCGCCAGCAGCTTGGATGAGGGCTATAATTCACCCCTCCACTTT.

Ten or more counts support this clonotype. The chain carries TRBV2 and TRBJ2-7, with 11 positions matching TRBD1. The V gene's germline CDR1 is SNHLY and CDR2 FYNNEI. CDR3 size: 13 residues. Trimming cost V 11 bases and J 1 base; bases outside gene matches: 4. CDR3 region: CAAWDRGSYEQYF. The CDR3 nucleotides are TGTGCCGCTTGGGACAGGGGGTCCTACGAGCAGTACTTC.

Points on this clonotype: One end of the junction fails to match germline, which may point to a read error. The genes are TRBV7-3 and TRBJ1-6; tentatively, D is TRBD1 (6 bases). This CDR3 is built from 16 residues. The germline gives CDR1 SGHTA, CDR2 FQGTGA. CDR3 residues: CASSQAGQTFNSPLHF. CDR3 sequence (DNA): TGCGCCAGCAGCCAAGCCGGACAGACTTTTAATTCACCCCTCCACTTT.

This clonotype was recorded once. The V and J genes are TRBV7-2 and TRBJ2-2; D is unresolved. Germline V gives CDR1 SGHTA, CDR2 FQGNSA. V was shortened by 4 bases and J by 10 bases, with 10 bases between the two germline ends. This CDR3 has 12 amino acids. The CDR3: CASSSIGSELFF. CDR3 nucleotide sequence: TGTGCCAGCAGCTCAATAGGGTCGGAGCTGTTTTTT.

The DNA of the CDR3 is TGCGCCAGCAGCTTGGAGCCTAGCGGGCACTATGGCTACACCTTC. This encodes CASSLEPSGHYGYTF. The chain uses TRBV5-1 and TRBJ1-2; D is unclear. Deletions cut 0 bases from V and 3 bases from J, with 12 bases between. Per the germline V gene, CDR1 is SGHRS and CDR2 is YFSETQ. CDR3 length: 15 amino acids.

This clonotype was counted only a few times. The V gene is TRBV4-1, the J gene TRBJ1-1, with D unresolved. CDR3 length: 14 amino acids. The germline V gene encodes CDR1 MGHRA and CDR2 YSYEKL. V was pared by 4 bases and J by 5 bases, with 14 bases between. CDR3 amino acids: CASSPGEGGTEAFF. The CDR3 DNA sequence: TGCGCCAGCAGCCCCGGGGAGGGAGGGACTGAAGCTTTCTTT.

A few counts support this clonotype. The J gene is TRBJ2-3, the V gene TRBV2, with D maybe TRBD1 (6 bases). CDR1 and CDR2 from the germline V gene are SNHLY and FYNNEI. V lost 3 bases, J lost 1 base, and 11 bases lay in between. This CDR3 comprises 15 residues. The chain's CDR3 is CASSDWGRGTDTQYF. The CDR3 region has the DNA TGTGCCAGCAGTGATTGGGGGCGCGGCACAGATACGCAGTATTTT.

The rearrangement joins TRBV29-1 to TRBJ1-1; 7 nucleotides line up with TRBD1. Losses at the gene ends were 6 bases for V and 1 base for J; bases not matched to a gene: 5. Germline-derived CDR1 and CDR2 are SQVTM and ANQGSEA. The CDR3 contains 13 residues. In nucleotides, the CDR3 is TGCAGCGTAAAACAGGGGACGAACACTGAAGCTTTCTTT. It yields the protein CSVKQGTNTEAFF.

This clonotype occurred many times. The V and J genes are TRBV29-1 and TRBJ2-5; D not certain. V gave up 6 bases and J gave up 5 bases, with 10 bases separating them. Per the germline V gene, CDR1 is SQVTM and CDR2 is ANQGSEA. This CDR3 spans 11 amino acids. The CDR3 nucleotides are TGCAGCGTCCCCAGAGGCGAGACCCAGTACTTC. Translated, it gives CSVPRGETQYF. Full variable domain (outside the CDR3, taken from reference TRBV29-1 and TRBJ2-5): SAVISQKPSRDICQRGTSLTIQCQVDSQVTMMFWYRQQPGQSLTLIATANQGSEATYESGFVIDKFPISRPNLTFSTLTVSNMSPEDSSIYLCSVPRGETQYFGPGTRLLVL.

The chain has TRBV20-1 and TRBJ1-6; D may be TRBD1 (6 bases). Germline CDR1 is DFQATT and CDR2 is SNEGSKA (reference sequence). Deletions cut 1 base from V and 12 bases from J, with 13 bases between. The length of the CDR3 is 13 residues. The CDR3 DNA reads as TGCAGTGCTAGAGCAACAGGGTATAGACCCCTCCACTTT. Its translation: CSARATGYRPLHF.

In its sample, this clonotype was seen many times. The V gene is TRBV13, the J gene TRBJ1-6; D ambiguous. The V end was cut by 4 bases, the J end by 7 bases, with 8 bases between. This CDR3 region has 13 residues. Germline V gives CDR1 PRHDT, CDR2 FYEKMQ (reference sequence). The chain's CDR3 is CASSSEGNSPLHF. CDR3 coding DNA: TGTGCCAGCAGCTCAGAGGGAAATTCACCCCTCCACTTT.

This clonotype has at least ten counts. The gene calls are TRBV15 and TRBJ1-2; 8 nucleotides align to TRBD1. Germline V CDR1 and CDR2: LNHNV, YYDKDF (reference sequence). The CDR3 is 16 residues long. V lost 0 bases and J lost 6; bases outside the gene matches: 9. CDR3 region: CATSRDGQGALNGYTF. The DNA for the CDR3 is TGTGCCACCAGCAGAGATGGGCAGGGGGCGCTTAATGGCTACACCTTC. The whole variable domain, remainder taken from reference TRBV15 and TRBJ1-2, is DAMVIQNPRYQVTQFGKPVTLSCSQTLNHNVMYWYQQKSSQAPKLLFHYYDKDFNNEADTPDNFQSRRPNTSFCFLDIRSPGLGDTAMYLCATSRDGQGALNGYTFGSGTRLTVV.

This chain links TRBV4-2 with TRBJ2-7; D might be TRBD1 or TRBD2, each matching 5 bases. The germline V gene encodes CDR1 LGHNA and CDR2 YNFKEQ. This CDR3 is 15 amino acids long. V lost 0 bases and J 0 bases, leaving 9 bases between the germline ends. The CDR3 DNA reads TGTGCCAGCAGCCAAGAGGGGGTAAGCTCCTACGAGCAGTACTTC. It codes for CASSQEGVSSYEQYF.

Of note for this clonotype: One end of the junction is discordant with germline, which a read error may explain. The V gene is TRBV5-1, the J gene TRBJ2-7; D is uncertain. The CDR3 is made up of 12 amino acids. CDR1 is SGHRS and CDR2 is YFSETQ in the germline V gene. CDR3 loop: CASSLDIYEQCF. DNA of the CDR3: TGCGCCAGCAGCTTGGACATTTACGAGCAGTGCTTC.

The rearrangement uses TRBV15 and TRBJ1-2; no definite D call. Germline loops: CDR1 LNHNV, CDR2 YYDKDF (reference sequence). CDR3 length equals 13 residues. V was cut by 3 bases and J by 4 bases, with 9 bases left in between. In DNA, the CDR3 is TGTGCCACCAGCAGTGTCTCAGTCTATGGCTACACCTTC. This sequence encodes CATSSVSVYGYTF.

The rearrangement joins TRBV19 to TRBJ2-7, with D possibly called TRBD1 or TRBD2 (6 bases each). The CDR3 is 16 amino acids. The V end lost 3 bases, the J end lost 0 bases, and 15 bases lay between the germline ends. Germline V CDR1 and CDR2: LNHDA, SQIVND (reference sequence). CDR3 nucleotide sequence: TGTGCCAGTAGTATTGGGGGGCCAATCCTCTCCTACGAGCAGTACTTC. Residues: CASSIGGPILSYEQYF. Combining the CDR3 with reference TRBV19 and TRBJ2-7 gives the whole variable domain DGGITQSPKYLFRKEGQNVTLSCEQNLNHDAMYWYRQDPGQGLRLIYYSQIVNDFQKGDIAEGYSVSREKKESFPLTVTSAQKNPTAFYLCASSIGGPILSYEQYFGPGTRLTVT.

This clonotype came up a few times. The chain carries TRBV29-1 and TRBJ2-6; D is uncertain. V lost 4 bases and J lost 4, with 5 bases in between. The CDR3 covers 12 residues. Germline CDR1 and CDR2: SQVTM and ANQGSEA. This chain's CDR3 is CSVVSGANVLTF. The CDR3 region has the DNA TGCAGCGTTGTTTCGGGGGCCAACGTCCTGACTTTC. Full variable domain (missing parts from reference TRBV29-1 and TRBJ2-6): SAVISQKPSRDICQRGTSLTIQCQVDSQVTMMFWYRQQPGQSLTLIATANQGSEATYESGFVIDKFPISRPNLTFSTLTVSNMSPEDSSIYLCSVVSGANVLTFGAGSRLTVL.

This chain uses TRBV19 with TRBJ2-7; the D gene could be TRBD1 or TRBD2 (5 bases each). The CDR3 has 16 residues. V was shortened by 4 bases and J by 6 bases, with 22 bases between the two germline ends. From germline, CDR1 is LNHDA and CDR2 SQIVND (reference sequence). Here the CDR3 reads CASSTPKKGEFTEQYF. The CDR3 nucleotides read TGTGCCAGTAGTACCCCGAAGAAAGGGGAGTTTACCGAGCAGTACTTC.

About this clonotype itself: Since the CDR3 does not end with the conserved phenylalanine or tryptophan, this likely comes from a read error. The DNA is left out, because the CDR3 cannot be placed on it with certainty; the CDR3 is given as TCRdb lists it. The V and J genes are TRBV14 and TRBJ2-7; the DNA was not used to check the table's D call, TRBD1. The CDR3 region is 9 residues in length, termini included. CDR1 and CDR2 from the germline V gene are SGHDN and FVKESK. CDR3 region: CASSQDGGC.

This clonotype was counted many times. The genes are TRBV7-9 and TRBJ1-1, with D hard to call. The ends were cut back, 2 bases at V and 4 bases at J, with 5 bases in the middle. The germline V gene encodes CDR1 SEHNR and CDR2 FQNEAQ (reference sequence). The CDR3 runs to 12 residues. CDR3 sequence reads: CASSLWATEAFF. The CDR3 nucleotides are TGTGCCAGCAGCTTATGGGCCACTGAAGCTTTCTTT.